The 24 T cell receptor beta chains below were found in one sample sequenced in a study of shared clonotypes between healthy human individuals. Profiled with immunoSEQ multiplex PCR; TCRdb holds only in-frame clones, not every one. Among more than 1.2 million clones listed, 98% to 99% were seen once. The sequenced sample consisted of naive CD4+ T cells sorted from blood. Subset of the sample: CD45RA+ positively selected. The receptors here all came from a young man in good health.

The gene calls are TRBV6-6 and TRBJ2-4; possibly TRBD2 for D (5 bases). Trimming removed 6 bases from V and 13 bases from J, with 13 bases in between. Looked up from germline, CDR1 is MNHNY and CDR2 is SVGAGI (reference sequence). This CDR3 contains 11 residues. CDR3 bases: TGTGCCAGCAGCGCGGGCCGCCTCCAGTACTTC. Its translation: CASSAGRLQYF.

The chain is built from TRBV7-2 and TRBJ2-7; D call uncertain. CDR1 and CDR2 (germline): SGHTA, FQGNSA. CDR3 length: 14 amino acids. Trimming took 4 bases from V and 2 from J, leaving 12 bases between them. CDR3 protein: CASSSTARAYEQYF. CDR3 DNA: TGTGCCAGCAGCTCAACAGCCCGGGCCTACGAGCAGTACTTC.

The chain has TRBV29-1 and TRBJ2-3; the D gene could be TRBD1 or TRBD2 (5 bases each). Trimming stripped 4 bases from V and 2 bases from J, with 10 bases between. CDR3 size: 13 residues. Germline V CDR1 and CDR2: SQVTM, ANQGSEA. The chain's CDR3 is CSVARGTTDTQYF. The CDR3 DNA reads TGCAGCGTTGCTAGAGGGACCACAGATACGCAGTATTTT.

The genes are TRBV27 and TRBJ2-4, with D uncertain. Between the trimmed V and J ends, which lost 3 bases and 6 bases, there was a span of 15 bases. CDR1 MNHEY and CDR2 SMNVEV come from the germline V gene (reference sequence). There are 15 residues in the CDR3. CDR3 DNA sequence: TGTGCCAGCAGTTTGGGCTTCGACACCCTAAACATTCAGTACTTC. It translates to CASSLGFDTLNIQYF.

The chain is built from TRBV5-1 and TRBJ2-1; TRBD2 matches 10 bases. The CDR3 covers 14 residues. CDR1 is SGHRS and CDR2 is YFSETQ in the germline V gene. The junction had 1 base not matched to a gene; V was cut back by 3 bases and J by 4 bases. The DNA of the CDR3 is TGCGCCAGCAGCTCTAGCGGGAGTTACAATGAGCAGTTCTTC. It encodes CASSSSGSYNEQFF.

This clone was recorded only once. The rearrangement uses TRBV5-1 and TRBJ1-4, with a possible D match to TRBD1 (5 bases). Trimming took 4 bases from V and 5 from J, leaving 15 bases between them. Per germline, CDR1 SGHRS and CDR2 YFSETQ. The CDR3 has 15 amino acids. The CDR3 sequence: CASSKPGTENEKLFF. Written as DNA, the CDR3 is TGCGCCAGCAGCAAACCCGGGACGGAGAATGAAAAACTGTTTTTT. Based on the CDR3 plus reference TRBV5-1 and TRBJ1-4, the full variable domain is KAGVTQTPRYLIKTRGQQVTLSCSPISGHRSVSWYQQTPGQGLQFLFEYFSETQRNKGNFPGRFSGRQFSNSRSEMNVSTLELGDSALYLCASSKPGTENEKLFFGSGTQLSVL.

CDR3 loop: CASSDWRPNEKLFF. In nucleotides, the CDR3 is TGTGCCAGCAGTGATTGGAGACCGAATGAAAAACTGTTTTTT. The rearrangement joins TRBV2 to TRBJ1-4; D remains unclear. Germline values: CDR1 SNHLY, CDR2 FYNNEI. The CDR3 contains 14 residues. Trimming shortened V by 3 bases and J by 5 bases, and 10 bases separated the two germline ends.

This clone was detected a few times. The V and J genes are TRBV2 and TRBJ2-7; 12 nucleotides agree with TRBD2. CDR1 SNHLY and CDR2 FYNNEI come from the germline V gene. The CDR3 runs to 17 residues. The ends lost 4 bases at V and 5 bases at J; junction bases unmatched: 12. The CDR3 here is CASSGPTTSGSSNEQYF. The CDR3 coding sequence is TGTGCCAGCAGTGGGCCTACGACTAGCGGGAGTTCAAACGAGCAGTACTTC.

This chain connects TRBV19 to TRBJ1-5; a possible D gene is TRBD1 (5 bases). This CDR3 region has 16 residues. V was pared by 4 bases and J by 0 bases, with 13 bases between. Per germline, CDR1 LNHDA and CDR2 SQIVND (reference sequence). The CDR3, as DNA: TGTGCCAGTAGTAACGAGGGGATGCTTAGCAATCAGCCCCAGCATTTT. It specifies CASSNEGMLSNQPQHF.

This chain uses TRBV18 with TRBJ2-1, with 8 bases that match TRBD1. Germline loops: CDR1 KGHSH, CDR2 LQKENI. Unmatched junction bases numbered 5, after V lost 4 bases and J lost 6 bases. The CDR3 runs 14 residues. The CDR3 sequence is CASSLDRGRNEQFF. The CDR3 nucleotides read TGTGCCAGCTCACTTGACAGGGGCCGCAATGAGCAGTTCTTC.

The chain is built from TRBV2 and TRBJ2-5; D remains ambiguous. Germline assignment: CDR1 SNHLY and CDR2 FYNNEI. V shed 6 bases and J shed 1 base, with 12 bases lying between them. The length of the CDR3 is 14 residues. CDR3 in amino acids: CASSPEEIQETQYF. The DNA of the CDR3 is TGTGCCAGCAGCCCCGAGGAGATCCAAGAGACCCAGTACTTC.

The V and J genes are TRBV29-1 and TRBJ2-3; D gene uncertain. There are 13 residues in the CDR3. Germline loops: CDR1 SQVTM, CDR2 ANQGSEA. Trimming took off 7 bases at V and 2 bases at J, with 13 bases between the two ends. CDR3 in amino acids: CSELGWPTDTQYF. CDR3 bases: TGCAGCGAACTTGGGTGGCCCACAGATACGCAGTATTTT.

The J gene is TRBJ1-2, the V gene TRBV11-2, with 7 positions matching TRBD1. This CDR3 region has 18 residues. Trimming removed 4 bases from V and 1 base from J; junction bases left unmatched: 15. CDR1 is SGHAT, CDR2 FQNNGV, per germline. CDR3 amino acids: CASSSLVAETGNNYGYTF. The DNA for the CDR3 is TGTGCCAGCAGCTCTTTGGTTGCAGAGACAGGGAATAACTATGGCTACACCTTC.

The CDR3: CASGFTSYNEQFF. Here the CDR3 DNA reads TGTGCCAGCGGTTTCACCTCCTACAATGAGCAGTTCTTC. This chain joins TRBV7-2 and TRBJ2-1; D unresolved. Germline V CDR1 and CDR2: SGHTA, FQGNSA. V lost 8 bases and J lost 0, with 8 bases in between. The CDR3 is 13 residues long.

The chain joins TRBV7-2 to TRBJ1-1; unclear D gene. Germline CDR1 reads SGHTA; CDR2 reads FQGNSA. V lost 1 base, J lost 2 bases, and 8 bases lay in between. The CDR3 length is 14 residues. The CDR3, as DNA: TGTGCCAGCAGCTTAGTTCCGGGAAACACTGAAGCTTTCTTT. Translating it yields CASSLVPGNTEAFF.

V is TRBV19 and J is TRBJ2-7, with D maybe TRBD1 (6 bases). Trimming took off 1 base at V and 5 bases at J, with 15 bases between the two ends. This CDR3 spans 15 amino acids. Germline CDR1 is LNHDA and CDR2 is SQIVND (reference sequence). The chain's CDR3 is CASSIGNRVIHEQYF. In DNA form, the CDR3 reads TGTGCCAGTAGTATAGGCAACAGGGTAATCCACGAGCAGTACTTC.

The rearrangement joins TRBV5-1 to TRBJ2-1; D ambiguous. The CDR3 has 16 residues. Per the germline V gene, CDR1 is SGHRS and CDR2 is YFSETQ. V was trimmed by 1 base and J by 0 bases, leaving 11 bases between them. CDR3 nucleotide sequence: TGCGCCAGCAGCTTGTTCCGGTGGAGCTCCTACAATGAGCAGTTCTTC. Translation: CASSLFRWSSYNEQFF.

The chain couples TRBV5-1 to TRBJ2-3, with D tentatively TRBD1 or TRBD2 (5 bases each). V lost 7 bases to trimming and J lost 5 bases, with 23 bases between them. CDR1 is SGHRS and CDR2 is YFSETQ in the germline V gene. The CDR3 is made up of 16 amino acids. The CDR3 region is CASRPGLTAGGDTQYF. CDR3 nucleotide sequence: TGCGCCAGCCGACCAGGGTTGACGGCGGGTGGAGATACGCAGTATTTT.

A single count supports this clone. This rearrangement joins TRBV7-9 to TRBJ1-5, with a tentative D call TRBD1 (6 bases). The CDR3 extends over 14 amino acids. Germline lookup yields CDR1 SEHNR and CDR2 FQNEAQ (reference sequence). V was shortened by 6 bases and J by 0 bases, with 9 bases between the two germline ends. The CDR3 spells CASSTDSSNQPQHF. The CDR3 DNA follows: TGTGCCAGCAGTACGGACAGTAGCAATCAGCCCCAGCATTTT.

The chain uses TRBV15 and TRBJ1-2, with D hard to call. The CDR3 has 17 amino acids. Germline V gene sequence: CDR1 LNHNV, CDR2 YYDKDF (reference sequence). V lost 6 bases and J lost 3, with 23 bases in between. CDR3 sequence: CATSEVLLRNVDYGYTF. CDR3 nucleotide sequence: TGTGCCACCAGTGAAGTCCTGCTTCGGAACGTCGACTATGGCTACACCTTC.

The chain couples TRBV7-2 to TRBJ1-1; D possibly corresponds to TRBD1 (5 bases). Germline values: CDR1 SGHTA, CDR2 FQGNSA. The CDR3 has 14 amino acids. V lost 4 bases, J lost 6 bases, and 15 bases lay in between. The CDR3 bases are TGTGCCAGCAGCTCGAGGACATGGGGGGCTGAAGCTTTCTTT. It is translated as CASSSRTWGAEAFF.

This chain uses TRBV5-6 with TRBJ2-3; 11 bases map to TRBD2. J lost 4 bases, V lost 4 bases, and 8 bases had no gene match. The CDR3 sequence is 16 residues long. The germline V gene has CDR1 SGHDT and CDR2 YYEEEE. The CDR3, as DNA: TGTGCCAGCAGCCGCCAGGGACTAGCGGAGTCAGATACGCAGTATTTT. This sequence encodes CASSRQGLAESDTQYF.

The rearrangement links TRBV5-1 to TRBJ2-6; D call uncertain. Germline lookup yields CDR1 SGHRS and CDR2 YFSETQ. Trimming stripped 7 bases from V and 3 bases from J, with 8 bases between. CDR3 length: 13 residues. CDR3 sequence (DNA): TGCGCCAGCTCGCAAGGTGGGGCCAACGTCCTGACTTTC. It translates to CASSQGGANVLTF.

The chain recombines TRBV10-3 with TRBJ2-7, with a tentative D call TRBD1 (5 bases). The V and J ends lost 6 bases and 3 bases respectively, with 9 bases between them. Germline V gives CDR1 ENHRY, CDR2 SYGVKD. This CDR3 comprises 12 residues. The CDR3 region is CAIRDTGYEQYF. CDR3 DNA: TGTGCCATCAGGGACACCGGCTACGAGCAGTACTTC.